This TCR beta chain was identified in a study of shared clonotypes between healthy human individuals. TCRdb's copy holds only in-frame clones and misses some; the assay was immunoSEQ multiplex PCR. The data contain fewer than 1.4 million clones, 75% to 85% of them singletons. This CDR3 contains 14 residues. The germline V and J ends were trimmed by 4 bases and 5 bases, with 12 bases remaining between them. Germline CDR1 is SNHLY and CDR2 is FYNNEI. The chain recombines TRBV2 with TRBJ1-5; D is possibly TRBD1 (5 bases). Specimen: memory CD4+ T cells from PBMCs. Subset given: CD45RA-negative fraction. This receptor was taken from a man younger than 35 in good health. Some clones in this sample may be carry-over from other donors' samples. CDR3 sequence (DNA): TGTGCCAGCAGTGGTACGGGGGAGTATCAGCCCCAGCATTTT. This gives the protein CASSGTGEYQPQHF.